The next 21 T cell receptor beta chains were all read from a single sample in a study of T-cell reconstitution after alpha-beta-depleted transplantation in children. Unique molecular identifiers were used in preparing the TCRbeta library. TCRdb re-called the PCR reads with MiXCR, one entry per CDR3 protein. The sample records fewer than 550,000 distinct CDR3 sequences, around 15% being singletons. The material was PBMCs, mostly from graft donor cells, obtained 360 days after TCRalphabeta/CD19-depleted stem cell transplant. These receptors were obtained from a boy under three years old who had a stem cell transplant for Wiskott-Aldrich syndrome, so the T cells may come from the graft donor.

This chain joins TRBV11-2 and TRBJ2-5; TRBD2 matches at 11 bases. The ends lost 3 bases at V and 5 bases at J; junction bases unmatched: 5. Per the germline V gene, CDR1 is SGHAT and CDR2 is FQNNGV. CDR3 length: 15 residues. For the CDR3, the DNA is TGTGCCAGCAGCTTGACTAGCGGGGTTAGGGAGACCCAGTACTTC. Its translation: CASSLTSGVRETQYF.

Ten or more counts support this clonotype. The CDR3 loop reads CASTGPGEETQYF. DNA for the CDR3: TGTGCCAGCACGGGACCAGGGGAAGAGACCCAGTACTTC. This chain uses TRBV28 with TRBJ2-5; a possible D gene is TRBD1 (6 bases). From germline, CDR1 is MDHEN and CDR2 SYDVKM. This CDR3 region has 13 residues. V lost 7 bases and J 3 bases, leaving 12 bases between the germline ends.

The rearrangement uses TRBV7-8 and TRBJ2-2, with D possibly being TRBD1 (5 bases). V lost 3 bases and J lost 6, with 11 bases in between. Per germline, CDR1 SGHVS and CDR2 FQNEAQ. This CDR3 region has 14 residues. CDR3 nucleotide sequence: TGTGCCAGCAGCTTTCGACAGTCCCCCGGGGAGCTGTTTTTT. Translated: CASSFRQSPGELFF.

This chain joins TRBV2 and TRBJ2-7; the D gene is possibly TRBD2 (6 bases). V was clipped by 6 bases and J by 2 bases, with 11 bases between them. The CDR3 has 13 residues. CDR1 and CDR2 from the germline V gene are SNHLY and FYNNEI. CDR3 sequence reads: CASSSGWAYEQYF. The CDR3 DNA sequence: TGTGCCAGCAGCAGCGGGTGGGCCTACGAGCAGTACTTC.

This clonotype turned up a few times. The chain couples TRBV6-5 to TRBJ2-7; 7 nucleotides line up with TRBD2. CDR3 length: 15 residues. Germline trimming cut 0 bases from V and 3 bases from J; bases unmatched to any gene: 5. CDR1 and CDR2 from the germline V gene are MNHEY and SVGAGI. CDR3 DNA sequence: TGTGCCAGCAGTTACTCTTGGGGGGGGAACTACGAGCAGTACTTC. Its translation: CASSYSWGGNYEQYF.

This clonotype has a handful of counts. This chain uses TRBV5-1 with TRBJ2-7; D gene uncertain. Trimming took 6 bases from V and 2 from J, leaving 12 bases between them. CDR1 and CDR2 from the germline V gene are SGHRS and YFSETQ. CDR3 length equals 13 residues. The CDR3: CASTTRPTYEQYF. DNA of the CDR3: TGCGCCAGCACTACGAGACCCACCTACGAGCAGTACTTC.

This clonotype was detected a few times. The chain links TRBV27 to TRBJ2-1, with TRBD1 matching 8 bases. CDR3 length equals 18 residues. Germline loops: CDR1 MNHEY, CDR2 SMNVEV (reference sequence). Losses at the gene ends were 1 base for V and 6 bases for J; bases not matched to a gene: 14. The CDR3 protein is CASSLLIMGDRRVNEQFF. The CDR3 DNA is TGTGCCAGCAGTTTATTAATAATGGGGGACAGGAGGGTCAATGAGCAGTTCTTC.

The chain links TRBV6-1 to TRBJ1-6, with D tentatively TRBD1 (5 bases). Germline V gene data show CDR1 as MNHNS and CDR2 as SASEGT. The V end lost 4 bases, the J end lost 7 bases, and 14 bases lay between the germline ends. The CDR3 consists of 15 residues. This CDR3 reads CASSGIRDPNSPLHF. CDR3 nucleotides: TGTGCCAGCAGTGGAATCCGGGACCCCAATTCACCCCTCCACTTT.

This chain uses TRBV6-1 with TRBJ1-1, with D possibly matching TRBD1 (5 bases). V shed 8 bases and J shed 6 bases, with 19 bases lying between them. CDR3 length: 14 amino acids. Germline assignment: CDR1 MNHNS and CDR2 SASEGT. The CDR3 sequence is CASRWGSIESEAFF. In nucleotides, the CDR3 is TGTGCCAGCCGATGGGGCTCTATCGAATCTGAAGCTTTCTTT.

This clonotype was observed a single time. Germline is not matched at one junction end, which may reflect a read error. The chain carries TRBV7-9 and TRBJ2-7; tentative D call: TRBD1 (5 bases). This CDR3 has 12 amino acids. Germline V lookup: CDR1 SEHNR, CDR2 FQNEAQ (reference sequence). Written as DNA, the CDR3 is TGTGCCAGGAGCTTGGACAACTACGAGCAGTACTTC. Translation gives CARSLDNYEQYF.

This clonotype was seen only a few times. The rearrangement uses TRBV24-1 and TRBJ2-1, with D possibly matching TRBD2 (5 bases). Germline V CDR1 and CDR2: KGHDR, SFDVKD. This CDR3 has 14 residues. V dropped 9 bases and J dropped 6 bases, with 17 bases sitting between them. CDR3 in amino acids: CATGSTKLSNEQFF. DNA of the CDR3: TGTGCCACCGGGTCGACTAAATTAAGCAATGAGCAGTTCTTC.

In this sample, this clonotype turned up a few times. The rearrangement links TRBV6-6 to TRBJ2-7; a possible D gene is TRBD2 (6 bases). Per germline, CDR1 MNHNY and CDR2 SVGAGI (reference sequence). The germline V and J ends were trimmed by 7 bases and 2 bases, with 12 bases remaining between them. This CDR3 is 13 amino acids long. The CDR3 nucleotides read TGTGCCAGCAACCGGGAGTGGGCCTACGAGCAGTACTTC. Its protein is CASNREWAYEQYF.

The genes are TRBV5-5 and TRBJ2-2; D uncertain. V gave up 0 bases and J gave up 11 bases, with 17 bases separating them. The CDR3 is 15 amino acids. Germline V CDR1 and CDR2: SGHKS, YYEKEE (reference sequence). CDR3 sequence (DNA): TGTGCCAGCAGCTTGGGCGTCGGGTCGTCTGGTGAGCTGTTTTTT. Its protein product is CASSLGVGSSGELFF.

This clonotype was observed a handful of times. The rearrangement joins TRBV11-2 to TRBJ2-4; 9 bases agree with TRBD1. The germline gives CDR1 SGHAT, CDR2 FQNNGV. The ends lost 4 bases at V and 9 bases at J; junction bases unmatched: 7. CDR3 size: 14 residues. CDR3 in DNA: TGTGCCAGCAGCTCAACAACAGGGGGCGGCATTCAGTACTTC. As protein: CASSSTTGGGIQYF. Based on the CDR3 plus reference TRBV11-2 and TRBJ2-4, the full variable domain is EAGVAQSPRYKIIEKRQSVAFWCNPISGHATLYWYQQILGQGPKLLIQFQNNGVVDDSQLPKDRFSAERLKGVDSTLKIQPAKLEDSAVYLCASSSTTGGGIQYFGAGTRLSVL.

This clonotype came up a few times. V usage is TRBV11-2 and J usage is TRBJ2-2, with a tentative D call TRBD2 (5 bases). Germline CDR1 reads SGHAT; CDR2 reads FQNNGV. V lost 3 bases and J 0 bases, leaving 8 bases between the germline ends. The CDR3 length is 15 residues. The CDR3 is CASSFDGTNTGELFF. The CDR3, as DNA: TGTGCCAGCAGCTTCGACGGGACGAACACCGGGGAGCTGTTTTTT. Drawing the rest from reference TRBV11-2 and TRBJ2-2, the complete variable domain is EAGVAQSPRYKIIEKRQSVAFWCNPISGHATLYWYQQILGQGPKLLIQFQNNGVVDDSQLPKDRFSAERLKGVDSTLKIQPAKLEDSAVYLCASSFDGTNTGELFFGEGSRLTVL.

This clonotype came up many times. The J gene is TRBJ2-1, the V gene TRBV18; D perhaps matches TRBD1 (5 bases). V lost 4 bases to trimming and J lost 4 bases, with 11 bases between them. From germline, CDR1 is KGHSH and CDR2 LQKENI. This CDR3 has 14 residues. The CDR3 region has the DNA TGTGCCAGCTCACTCCAGGGAAGGTACAATGAGCAGTTCTTC. This codes for CASSLQGRYNEQFF.

The chain combines TRBV7-9 with TRBJ2-2, with D maybe TRBD2 (6 bases). Trimming pared 3 bases from V and 1 base from J, leaving 12 bases between. The CDR3 length is 16 residues. Per the germline V gene, CDR1 is SEHNR and CDR2 is FQNEAQ (reference sequence). The CDR3 region is CASSFRRGGNTGELFF. Here the CDR3 DNA reads TGTGCCAGCAGCTTTCGGCGGGGCGGGAACACCGGGGAGCTGTTTTTT.

The V gene is TRBV7-6, the J gene TRBJ2-1, with TRBD2 matching over 7 bases. Germline values: CDR1 SGHVS, CDR2 FNYEAQ. V trimming: 5 bases; J trimming: 2 bases; junction bases outside the gene matches: 3. The CDR3 has 14 residues. In DNA, the CDR3 is TGTGCCAGCAGCCGCGGGAGAACCTACAATGAGCAGTTCTTC. Protein sequence: CASSRGRTYNEQFF.

The chain joins TRBV4-3 to TRBJ2-1; D gene ambiguous. This CDR3 spans 14 amino acids. V was clipped by 1 base and J by 9 bases, with 13 bases between them. Germline assignment: CDR1 LGHNA and CDR2 YSLEER. CDR3: CASSQVSWASEQFF. CDR3 sequence (DNA): TGCGCCAGCAGCCAAGTCTCCTGGGCGAGTGAGCAGTTCTTC.

This sequence joins TRBV24-1 and TRBJ1-2; D is undetermined. The CDR3 runs 20 residues. Germline loops: CDR1 KGHDR, CDR2 SFDVKD. V was shortened by 0 bases and J by 0 bases, with 22 bases between the two germline ends. Here the CDR3 reads CATSDLCREHIFLANYGYTF. The DNA for the CDR3 is TGTGCCACCAGTGATTTGTGTCGCGAACATATCTTCTTAGCTAACTATGGCTACACCTTC.

V and J are TRBV4-3 and TRBJ2-3, with TRBD1 as a possible D gene (5 bases). Trimming cost V 0 bases and J 2 bases, with 18 bases left between them. CDR1 is LGHNA, CDR2 YSLEER, per germline. The CDR3 spans 18 residues. CDR3 protein: CASSQDLIVEQVTDTQYF. In DNA, the CDR3 is TGCGCCAGCAGCCAAGATTTGATCGTAGAACAGGTCACAGATACGCAGTATTTT.